The text below deals with one TCR beta chain. The antigen is undetermined. Researchers took RNA transcripts and amplified the TCR beta CDR3 regions from them. The HTBI primer set served for first-round RT-PCR of the TCR CDR3. TCRdb reprocessed the multiplex PCR reads via MiXCR and lists one record per CDR3 protein. The sample holds hundreds of thousands of distinct CDR3 sequences, 15% to 20% seen once. The data are from a study of T cells in Graves' hyperthyroidism and ophthalmopathy. At the level of the study: Peripheral blood draws took place at initial diagnosis, ahead of any treatment. Overall study results and limits: Ophthalmopathy got predicted by the model a median approximately six months before its onset.

Criteria for exclusion of patients were uncontrolled infection, other autoimmune disease, pregnancy or lactation. Fresh 10 ml peripheral blood yielded PBMCs. The V gene lost 4 bases and the J gene lost 3 bases, with 15 bases spanning the gap. Germline-derived CDR1 and CDR2 are ENHRY and SYGVKD. The CDR3 loop spans 15 amino acids. Sequencing was done on a sample of blood. The receptor's source is a woman aged 45-60 years with Graves' hyperthyroidism that later progressed to Graves' ophthalmopathy. This chain uses TRBV10-3 with TRBJ1-2; TRBD1 might be the D (5 bases). The CDR3 sequence: CAISVSGTLDYGYTF. In DNA form, the CDR3 reads TGTGCCATCAGTGTATCCGGGACCCTCGACTATGGCTACACCTTC.